The 5 T cell receptor beta chains in this list originate from one sample, sequenced in a study of glioma-infiltrating T cells. Amplification of TCR alpha and beta CDR3 regions from RNA used iRepertoire nested multiplex PCR. TCRdb processed the multiplex PCR reads anew with MiXCR; each CDR3 protein has one entry. The data show 100,000 to 150,000 distinct CDR3 sequences, approximately 25% seen once. The sample was glioma tissue, nonneoplastic brain tissue, or PBMCs (not recorded which). The source is a human donor with low-grade glioma or glioblastoma, undergoing nonglioma brain surgery, or in good health (not recorded which).

This clonotype was seen more than once but under ten times. The chain uses TRBV7-8 and TRBJ2-7; 11 positions agree with TRBD1. Losses at the gene ends were 4 bases for V and 9 bases for J; bases not matched to a gene: 11. This CDR3 contains 15 residues. Germline V CDR1 and CDR2: SGHVS, FQNEAQ. The CDR3 DNA reads as TGTGCCAGCAGCTCCGCCGGGACAGGGGGACGGTCGCAGTACTTC. It codes for CASSSAGTGGRSQYF.

This clonotype was seen many times. V usage is TRBV20-1 and J usage is TRBJ2-1, with D perhaps matching TRBD2 (6 bases). The CDR3 totals 16 residues. CDR1 DFQATT and CDR2 SNEGSKA come from the germline V gene (reference sequence). V was cut by 0 bases and J by 8 bases, with 20 bases left in between. CDR3 sequence reads: CSARDPTAGYSDEQFF. Written as DNA, the CDR3 is TGCAGTGCTAGAGATCCCACCGCGGGGTACTCGGATGAGCAGTTCTTC.

V is TRBV12-5 and J is TRBJ2-1; possible D gene TRBD2, 6 bases. Germline CDR1 is LGHNT and CDR2 is FRNRAP. This CDR3 is built from 14 residues. V lost 4 bases and J 0 bases, leaving 7 bases between the germline ends. Here the CDR3 reads CASGSGSSYNEQFF. CDR3 nucleotides: TGTGCTAGTGGTTCCGGGAGCTCCTACAATGAGCAGTTCTTC.

This clonotype was seen ten or more times. V usage is TRBV20-1 and J usage is TRBJ1-2; D unresolved. Germline V CDR1 and CDR2: DFQATT, SNEGSKA (reference sequence). This CDR3 region has 12 residues. Trimming took 5 bases from V and 8 from J, leaving 15 bases between them. DNA of the CDR3: TGCAGTGCTCCGGACCGGTTTGAGGGCTACACCTTC. Translation gives CSAPDRFEGYTF.

This clonotype is termed medium-sized. V and J are TRBV6-1 and TRBJ1-1; D is undetermined. The V and J ends lost 7 bases and 5 bases respectively, with 11 bases between them. Germline CDR1 MNHNS, CDR2 SASEGT. CDR3 length: 12 amino acids. CDR3 sequence reads: CASNRARTEAFF. DNA of the CDR3: TGTGCCAGCAATAGGGCGCGGACTGAAGCTTTCTTT.